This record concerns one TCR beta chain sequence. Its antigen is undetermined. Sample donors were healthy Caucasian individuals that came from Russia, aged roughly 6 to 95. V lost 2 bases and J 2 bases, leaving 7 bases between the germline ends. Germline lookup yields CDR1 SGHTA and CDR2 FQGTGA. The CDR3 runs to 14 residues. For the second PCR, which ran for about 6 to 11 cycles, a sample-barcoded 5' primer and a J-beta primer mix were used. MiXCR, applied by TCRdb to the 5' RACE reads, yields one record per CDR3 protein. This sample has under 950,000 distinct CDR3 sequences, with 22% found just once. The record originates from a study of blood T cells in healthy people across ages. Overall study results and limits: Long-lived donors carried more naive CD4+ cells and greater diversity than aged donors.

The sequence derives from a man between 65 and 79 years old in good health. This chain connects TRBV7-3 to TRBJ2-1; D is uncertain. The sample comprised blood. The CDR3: CASSLEATYNEQFF. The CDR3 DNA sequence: TGTGCCAGCAGCTTAGAGGCAACCTACAATGAGCAGTTCTTC.